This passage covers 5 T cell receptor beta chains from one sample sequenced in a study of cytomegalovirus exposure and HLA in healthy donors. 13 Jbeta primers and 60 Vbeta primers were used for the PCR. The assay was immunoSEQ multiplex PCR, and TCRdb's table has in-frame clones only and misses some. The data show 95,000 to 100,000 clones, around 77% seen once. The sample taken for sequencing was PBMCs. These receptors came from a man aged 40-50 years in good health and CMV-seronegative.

The CDR3 DNA follows: TGTGCCTCGGGGGGACTAGCGGGAGCCTACGAGCAGTACTTC. As protein: CASGGLAGAYEQYF. The chain carries TRBV30 and TRBJ2-7; 14 bases line up with TRBD2. The V and J ends lost 7 bases and 2 bases, in that order; junction bases with no gene match: 4. CDR1 and CDR2 from the germline V gene are GTSNPN and SVGIG (reference sequence). The CDR3 runs to 14 residues.

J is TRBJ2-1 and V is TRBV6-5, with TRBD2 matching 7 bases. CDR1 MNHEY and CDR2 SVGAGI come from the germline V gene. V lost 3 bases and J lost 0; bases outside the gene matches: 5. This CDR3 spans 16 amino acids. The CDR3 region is CASSYQGGASYNEQFF. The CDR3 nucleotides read TGTGCCAGCAGTTATCAGGGAGGGGCCTCCTACAATGAGCAGTTCTTC.

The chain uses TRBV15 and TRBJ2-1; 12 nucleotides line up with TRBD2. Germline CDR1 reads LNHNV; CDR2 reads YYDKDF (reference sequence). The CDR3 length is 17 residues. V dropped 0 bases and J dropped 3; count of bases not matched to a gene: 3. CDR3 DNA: TGTGCCACCAGCAGAGACCTAGCGGGAGGGGGCTACAATGAGCAGTTCTTC. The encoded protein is CATSRDLAGGGYNEQFF.

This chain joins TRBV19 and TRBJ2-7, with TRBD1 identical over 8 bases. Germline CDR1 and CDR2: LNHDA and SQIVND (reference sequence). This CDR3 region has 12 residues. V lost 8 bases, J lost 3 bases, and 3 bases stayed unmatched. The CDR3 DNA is TGTGCCAGTGGGACAGGAAACTACGAGCAGTACTTC. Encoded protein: CASGTGNYEQYF.

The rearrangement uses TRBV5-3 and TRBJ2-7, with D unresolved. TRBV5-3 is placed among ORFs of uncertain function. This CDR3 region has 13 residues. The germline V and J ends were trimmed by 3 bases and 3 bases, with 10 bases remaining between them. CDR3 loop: CARSSKRYYEQYF. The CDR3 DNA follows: TGTGCCAGAAGCTCAAAGAGGTACTACGAGCAGTACTTC.